This TCR beta chain came from a study of blood T cell repertoires in COVID-19. The wider study: From T cells, B-cell-depleted T cells, or PBMCs came the material, which was cDNA or gDNA.

Looked up from germline, CDR1 is GTSNPN and CDR2 is SVGIG (reference sequence). There are 13 residues in the CDR3. Trimming took 3 bases from V and 6 from J, leaving 13 bases between them. The assay was immunoSEQ multiplex PCR, and TCRdb's table has in-frame clones only and misses some. This table has roughly 140,000 clones, about 80% appearing once. The chain recombines TRBV30 with TRBJ2-3; D uncertain. The sequence was obtained from a man aged 55 to 69 with acute or convalescent COVID-19. The sequencing input was peripheral blood. In DNA, the CDR3 is TGTGCCTGGAGCCGGAGACTTGCGGATACGCAGTATTTT. It encodes CAWSRRLADTQYF.